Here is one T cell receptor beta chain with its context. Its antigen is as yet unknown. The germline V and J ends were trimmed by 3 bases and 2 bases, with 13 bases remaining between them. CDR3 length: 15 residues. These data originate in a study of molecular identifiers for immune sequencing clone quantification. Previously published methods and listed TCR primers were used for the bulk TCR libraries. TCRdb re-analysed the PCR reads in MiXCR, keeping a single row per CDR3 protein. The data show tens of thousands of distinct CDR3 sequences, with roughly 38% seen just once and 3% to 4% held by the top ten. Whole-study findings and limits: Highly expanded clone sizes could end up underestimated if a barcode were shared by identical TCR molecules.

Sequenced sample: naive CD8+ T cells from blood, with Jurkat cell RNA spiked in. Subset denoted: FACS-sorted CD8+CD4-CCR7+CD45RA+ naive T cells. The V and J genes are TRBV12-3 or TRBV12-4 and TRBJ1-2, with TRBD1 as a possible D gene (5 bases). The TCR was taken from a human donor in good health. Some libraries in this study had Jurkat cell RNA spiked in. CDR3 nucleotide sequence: TGTGCCAGCAGTTTCGACAGAGCCCTAAACTATGGCTACACCTTC. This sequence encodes CASSFDRALNYGYTF.